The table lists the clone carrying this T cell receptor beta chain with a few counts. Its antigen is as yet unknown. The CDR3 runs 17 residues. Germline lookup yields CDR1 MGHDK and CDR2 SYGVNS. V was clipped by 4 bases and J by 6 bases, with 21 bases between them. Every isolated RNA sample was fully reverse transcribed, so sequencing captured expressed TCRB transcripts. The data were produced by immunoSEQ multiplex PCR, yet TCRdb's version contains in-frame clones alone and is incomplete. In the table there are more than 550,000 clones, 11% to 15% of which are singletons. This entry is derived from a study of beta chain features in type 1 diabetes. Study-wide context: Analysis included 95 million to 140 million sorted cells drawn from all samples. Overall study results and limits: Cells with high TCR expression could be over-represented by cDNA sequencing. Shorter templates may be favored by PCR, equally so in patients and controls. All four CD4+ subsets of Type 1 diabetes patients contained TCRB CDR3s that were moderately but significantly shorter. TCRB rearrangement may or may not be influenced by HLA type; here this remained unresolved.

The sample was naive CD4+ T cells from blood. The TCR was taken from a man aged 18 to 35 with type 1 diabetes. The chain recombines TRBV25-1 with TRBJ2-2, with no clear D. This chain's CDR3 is CASSASTLVLRPGELFF. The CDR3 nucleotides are TGTGCCAGCAGTGCATCTACTTTAGTCCTCCGCCCCGGGGAGCTGTTTTTT.